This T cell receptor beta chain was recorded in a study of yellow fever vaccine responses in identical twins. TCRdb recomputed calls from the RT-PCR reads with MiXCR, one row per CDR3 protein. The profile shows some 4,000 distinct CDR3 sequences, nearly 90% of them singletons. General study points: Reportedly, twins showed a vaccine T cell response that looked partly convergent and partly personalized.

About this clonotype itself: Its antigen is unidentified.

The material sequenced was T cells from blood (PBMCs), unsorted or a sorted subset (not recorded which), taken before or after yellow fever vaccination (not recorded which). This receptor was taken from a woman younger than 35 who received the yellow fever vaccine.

The CDR3 DNA sequence: TGCAGTGCTAGAGGGGGGGACGGCGGGGACACCGGGGAGCTGTTTTTT. Its translation: CSARGGDGGDTGELFF. This chain connects TRBV20-1 to TRBJ2-2; a possible D gene is TRBD2 (6 bases). CDR3 size: 16 residues. Germline CDR1 is DFQATT and CDR2 is SNEGSKA (reference sequence). The V and J ends lost 1 base and 3 bases respectively, with 15 bases between them.